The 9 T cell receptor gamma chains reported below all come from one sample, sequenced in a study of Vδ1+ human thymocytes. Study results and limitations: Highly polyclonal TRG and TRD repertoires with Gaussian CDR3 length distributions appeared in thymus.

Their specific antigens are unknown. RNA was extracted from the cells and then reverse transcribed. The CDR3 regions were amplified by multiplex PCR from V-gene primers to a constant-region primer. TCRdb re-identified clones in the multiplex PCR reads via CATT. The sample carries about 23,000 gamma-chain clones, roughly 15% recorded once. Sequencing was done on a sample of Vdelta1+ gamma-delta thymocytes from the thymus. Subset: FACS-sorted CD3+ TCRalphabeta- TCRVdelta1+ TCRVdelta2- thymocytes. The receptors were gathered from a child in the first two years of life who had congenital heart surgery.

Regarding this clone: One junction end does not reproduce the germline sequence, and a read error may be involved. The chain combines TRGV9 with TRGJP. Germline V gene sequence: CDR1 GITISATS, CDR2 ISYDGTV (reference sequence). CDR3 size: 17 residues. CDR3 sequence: CAMWEVPEALGKKIKVF. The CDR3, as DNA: TGTGCCATGTGGGAGGTCCCTGAGGCCTTGGGCAAAAAAATCAAGGTATTT.

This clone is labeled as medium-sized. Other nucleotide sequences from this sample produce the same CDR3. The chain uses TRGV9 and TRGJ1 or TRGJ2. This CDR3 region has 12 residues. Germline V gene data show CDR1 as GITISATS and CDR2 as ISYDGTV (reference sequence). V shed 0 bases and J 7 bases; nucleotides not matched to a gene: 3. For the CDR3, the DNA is TGTGCCTTGTGGGAGGTGAAATATAAGAAACTCTTT. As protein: CALWEVKYKKLF.

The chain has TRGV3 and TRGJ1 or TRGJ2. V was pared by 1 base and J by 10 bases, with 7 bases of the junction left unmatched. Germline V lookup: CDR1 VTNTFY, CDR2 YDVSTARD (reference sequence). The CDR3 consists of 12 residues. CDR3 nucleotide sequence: TGTGCCACCTGGGACAGTATGGCAAAGAAACTCTTT. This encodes CATWDSMAKKLF.

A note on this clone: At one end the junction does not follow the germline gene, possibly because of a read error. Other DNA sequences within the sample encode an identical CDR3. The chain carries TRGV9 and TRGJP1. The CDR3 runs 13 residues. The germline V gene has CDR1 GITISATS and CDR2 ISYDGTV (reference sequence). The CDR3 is CALADTTGWFKIF. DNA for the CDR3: TGCGCCTTGGCCGATACCACTGGTTGGTTCAAGATATTT.

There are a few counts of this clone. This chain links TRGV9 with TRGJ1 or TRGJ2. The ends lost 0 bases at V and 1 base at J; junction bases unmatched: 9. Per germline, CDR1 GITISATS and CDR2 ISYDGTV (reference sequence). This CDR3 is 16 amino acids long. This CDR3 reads CALWEVRVANYYKKLF. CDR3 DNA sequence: TGTGCCTTGTGGGAGGTGCGGGTGGCTAATTATTATAAGAAACTCTTT.

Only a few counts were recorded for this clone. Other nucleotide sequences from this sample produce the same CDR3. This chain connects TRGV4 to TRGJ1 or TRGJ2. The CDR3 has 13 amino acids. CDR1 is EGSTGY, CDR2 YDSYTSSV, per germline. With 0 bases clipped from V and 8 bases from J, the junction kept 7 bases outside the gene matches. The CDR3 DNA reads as TGTGCCACCTGGGATGGGCCGGAGCATAAGAAACTCTTT. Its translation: CATWDGPEHKKLF.

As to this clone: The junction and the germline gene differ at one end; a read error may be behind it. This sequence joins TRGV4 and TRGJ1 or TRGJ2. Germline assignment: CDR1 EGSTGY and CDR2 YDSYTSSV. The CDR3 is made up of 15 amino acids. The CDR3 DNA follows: TGTGCCGCCTGGGATGGGCAAGGGGAGAATTATAAGAAACTCTTT. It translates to CAAWDGQGENYKKLF.

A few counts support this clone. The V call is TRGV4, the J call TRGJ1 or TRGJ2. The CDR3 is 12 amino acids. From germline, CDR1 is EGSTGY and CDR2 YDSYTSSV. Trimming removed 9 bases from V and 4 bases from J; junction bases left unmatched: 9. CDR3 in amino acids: CATRAGYYKKLF. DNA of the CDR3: TGTGCCACCCGGGCTGGCTATTATAAGAAACTCTTT.

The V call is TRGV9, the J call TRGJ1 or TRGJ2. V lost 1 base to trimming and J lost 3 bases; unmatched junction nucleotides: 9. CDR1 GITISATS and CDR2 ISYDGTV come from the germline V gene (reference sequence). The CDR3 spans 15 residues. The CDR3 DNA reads TGTGCCTTGTGGGAGGTAGACCCCCTTTATTATAAGAAACTCTTT. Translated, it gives CALWEVDPLYYKKLF.